This TCR beta chain was sequenced during a study of blood T cell repertoires in COVID-19. Per the original methods: Nucleated cell counts were estimated from reference gene primer amplification. TCRdb's table, derived via immunoSEQ multiplex PCR, lists solely in-frame clones and lacks some. D and trimming were read from the DNA, whereas the V and J calls and clone size are those reported in that table. In the table there are over 250,000 clones, over 85% of which are singletons. Donors of Cohort 3 who recovered were those that had two negative PCRs, clearance, or symptom resolution. Germline V gene sequence: CDR1 MDHEN, CDR2 SYDVKM. The V and J ends lost 1 base and 8 bases, in that order; junction bases with no gene match: 10. The CDR3 is 15 residues long.

Sample: PBMCs or T cells enriched from blood (not recorded which). V gene TRBV28 combines with J gene TRBJ1-2; TRBD1 aligns across 7 bases. This receptor was identified in a woman aged 55-75 years who had recovered from COVID-19. This CDR3 reads CASSLSLQGRNGYTF. DNA for the CDR3: TGTGCCAGCAGTTTATCTCTACAGGGGAGGAACGGCTACACCTTC.